The 16 T cell receptor beta chains listed next were all sequenced from one sample in a study of T-cell memory formation after mild COVID-19. TCRdb reanalysed the 5' RACE reads using MiXCR and keeps one entry per CDR3 protein. Counted here are about 57,000 distinct CDR3 sequences, approximately 12% occurring once; the ten biggest clones make up around 25%. The sample taken for sequencing was PBMCs or a T cell subset sorted from them (not recorded which). The receptors come from a man aged 18 to 30 who had mild COVID-19 (a few samples of this study predate the infection). Cell type and time point are not known.

This clonotype was counted only a few times. V gene TRBV5-1 combines with J gene TRBJ2-3; TRBD2 is a possible D gene (6 bases). This CDR3 is built from 15 residues. Trimming left V 4 bases short and J 0 bases short, with 12 bases between. Germline V lookup: CDR1 SGHRS, CDR2 YFSETQ. The CDR3 protein is CASSTIAASTDTQYF. The DNA for the CDR3 is TGCGCCAGCAGCACAATAGCGGCTAGCACAGATACGCAGTATTTT.

The rearrangement uses TRBV6-5 and TRBJ2-1; 9 bases align to TRBD1. From germline, CDR1 is MNHEY and CDR2 SVGAGI. This CDR3 is 15 amino acids long. The V gene end was trimmed by 7 bases and the J gene end by 9 bases; junction bases not matched to a gene: 13. The CDR3 spells CASTSRPTGGSEQFF. The CDR3 nucleotides are TGTGCCAGCACTTCCCGCCCGACAGGGGGTTCTGAGCAGTTCTTC.

This clonotype was detected only a few times. J is TRBJ2-3 and V is TRBV20-1; 8 bases are a match to TRBD2. This CDR3 has 15 residues. After removal of 0 bases from V and 2 bases from J, the junction contained 4 bases not matched to a gene. Germline CDR1 is DFQATT and CDR2 is SNEGSKA (reference sequence). Here the CDR3 reads CSARDPGGVTDTQYF. The CDR3 bases are TGCAGTGCTAGAGATCCGGGGGGGGTCACAGATACGCAGTATTTT.

The chain is built from TRBV5-1 and TRBJ2-3; D is uncertain. The CDR3 extends over 14 amino acids. From germline, CDR1 is SGHRS and CDR2 YFSETQ. The germline V and J ends were trimmed by 1 base and 1 base, with 7 bases remaining between them. CDR3 protein: CASSLLTGTDTQYF. CDR3 nucleotides: TGCGCCAGCAGCTTGCTCACAGGCACAGATACGCAGTATTTT. Combining the CDR3 with reference TRBV5-1 and TRBJ2-3 gives the whole variable domain KAGVTQTPRYLIKTRGQQVTLSCSPISGHRSVSWYQQTPGQGLQFLFEYFSETQRNKGNFPGRFSGRQFSNSRSEMNVSTLELGDSALYLCASSLLTGTDTQYFGPGTRLTVL.

This clonotype was recorded at least ten times. This chain uses TRBV10-2 with TRBJ1-1; possible D gene TRBD1, 5 bases. CDR1 is WSHSY, CDR2 SAAADI, per germline. V lost 4 bases, J lost 2 bases, and 8 bases lay in between. This CDR3 region has 13 residues. CDR3 in DNA: TGCGCCAGCAGTGTGGGGCGTAACACTGAAGCTTTCTTT. Its translation: CASSVGRNTEAFF.

This rearrangement joins TRBV5-1 to TRBJ1-1, with a possible D match to TRBD1 (6 bases). The germline V gene has CDR1 SGHRS and CDR2 YFSETQ. The CDR3 runs to 13 residues. Trimming shortened V by 4 bases and J by 4 bases, and 11 bases separated the two germline ends. As DNA, the CDR3 is TGCGCCAGCAGCGACACAGGGCCCACTGAAGCTTTCTTT. Its translation is CASSDTGPTEAFF.

This clonotype has only a few counts. The rearrangement joins TRBV9 to TRBJ2-3, with unresolved D. The germline CDR1 and CDR2 sequences are SGDLS and YYNGEE. The CDR3 covers 14 residues. V lost 5 bases, J lost 1 base, and 11 bases lay in between. CDR3 coding DNA: TGTGCCAGCAGTCGTCCCTCCCGCACAGATACGCAGTATTTT. It translates to CASSRPSRTDTQYF.

This clonotype was counted ten times or more. The genes are TRBV5-6 and TRBJ2-7; D may be TRBD1 or TRBD2 (5 bases each). The CDR3 length is 16 residues. V was trimmed by 4 bases and J by 5 bases, leaving 22 bases between them. Germline lookup yields CDR1 SGHDT and CDR2 YYEEEE. The CDR3 loop reads CASSGGRDRRINEQYF. The CDR3 DNA follows: TGTGCCAGCAGCGGCGGCCGGGACCGGCGAATCAACGAGCAGTACTTC.

At least ten counts were recorded for this clonotype. J is TRBJ2-3 and V is TRBV12-3 or TRBV12-4; 8 nucleotides agree with TRBD1. Trimming cost V 6 bases and J 4 bases; bases outside gene matches: 6. This CDR3 is built from 14 residues. CDR3 loop: CASRSRGRPDTQYF. CDR3 coding DNA: TGTGCCAGCAGGAGCAGGGGGCGTCCAGATACGCAGTATTTT.

The rearrangement uses TRBV4-3 and TRBJ2-1; perhaps D is TRBD1 or TRBD2 (5 bases each). Between the trimmed V and J ends, which lost 3 bases and 3 bases, there was a span of 12 bases. In germline, CDR1 is LGHNA, CDR2 YSLEER. The CDR3 covers 15 residues. CDR3 sequence reads: CASSHGTARYNEQFF. The CDR3, as DNA: TGCGCCAGCAGCCACGGGACCGCCCGCTACAATGAGCAGTTCTTC.

In this sample, this clonotype turned up many times. This chain joins TRBV4-1 and TRBJ2-7, with a weak D call TRBD2 (6 bases). The CDR3 consists of 16 residues. V lost 2 bases and J lost 3, with 17 bases in between. Per the germline V gene, CDR1 is MGHRA and CDR2 is YSYEKL. The CDR3 nucleotides are TGCGCCAGCAGCCAAACCCTGGGACTGGCACACTACGAGCAGTACTTC. Encoded protein: CASSQTLGLAHYEQYF.

This clonotype was found many times. The chain is built from TRBV10-2 and TRBJ2-5, with D unclear. The CDR3 length is 11 residues. V lost 8 bases, J lost 9 bases, and 13 bases lay in between. Germline CDR1 and CDR2: WSHSY and SAAADI. The CDR3 DNA sequence: TGCGCCAGCGGGCGATGGGTCCCCCAGTACTTC. Residues: CASGRWVPQYF.

In its sample, this clonotype was seen once. The chain couples TRBV7-7 to TRBJ2-1; D possibly matches TRBD1 or TRBD2 (6 bases each). V was clipped by 4 bases and J by 6 bases, with 19 bases between them. The length of the CDR3 is 16 residues. Per the germline V gene, CDR1 is SSHAT and CDR2 is FNYEAQ (reference sequence). CDR3 region: CASSSGRTVEGNEQFF. The CDR3 nucleotides are TGTGCCAGCAGCTCAGGGAGGACAGTCGAGGGCAATGAGCAGTTCTTC.

This clonotype was seen more than once but under ten times. The chain has TRBV12-3 or TRBV12-4 and TRBJ2-5; a weak D match, TRBD2 (6 bases). The CDR3 has 17 residues. V dropped 6 bases and J dropped 2 bases, with 22 bases sitting between them. DNA of the CDR3: TGTGCCAGCAGCCCGTTAAGTGGCGGGACGGATCAAGAGACCCAGTACTTC. Its protein product is CASSPLSGGTDQETQYF.

The V call is TRBV20-1, the J call TRBJ1-2, with D uncertain. There are 10 residues in the CDR3. Germline CDR1 reads DFQATT; CDR2 reads SNEGSKA (reference sequence). The V end lost 4 bases, the J end lost 5 bases, and 5 bases lay between the germline ends. CDR3 in amino acids: CSAMPYGYTF. The CDR3 DNA sequence: TGCAGTGCTATGCCTTATGGCTACACCTTC.

This clonotype was recorded a few times. The chain combines TRBV6-5 with TRBJ2-5; no clear D gene. Germline lookup yields CDR1 MNHEY and CDR2 SVGAGI. The V and J ends lost 6 bases and 4 bases respectively, with 9 bases between them. This CDR3 region has 12 residues. The CDR3 coding sequence is TGTGCCAGCAGGACACTGAGAGAGACCCAGTACTTC. It codes for CASRTLRETQYF.